The rows below give T cell receptor beta chains drawn from one sample of a study of metastatic and nonmetastatic thyroid tumors. TCRdb reanalyzed the PCR reads via MiXCR. The data contain tens of thousands of clones, 20% to 30% of them singletons. Specimen: blood. The receptor set was obtained from a female donor with papillary thyroid cancer or a benign thyroid nodule (not recorded which). Some clones in this sample may be carry-over from other donors' samples. Both conserved end residues are part of each CDR3. A D gene is named only where the DNA matches it firmly. Rows give clone size only sometimes, using once, few, many, or a class for an expanded clone.

TRBV4-1	many	TRBJ2-2	NA	CASSQDWEAWELFF	TGCGCCAGCAGCCAAGATTGGGAGGCGTGGGAGCTGTTTTTT
TRBV4-2	many	TRBJ2-1	TRBD2	CASSQEAGGPYNEQFF	TGTGCCAGCAGCCAAGAAGCGGGAGGGCCTTACAATGAGCAGTTCTTC
TRBV28	many	TRBJ1-5	TRBD1	CASSLVDRDSNQPQHF	TGTGCCAGCAGTTTAGTGGACAGGGACAGCAATCAGCCCCAGCATTTT
TRBV20-1	NA	TRBJ2-1	TRBD2	CSAGGLAGDPYNEQFF	TGCAGTGCGGGGGGACTAGCGGGGGACCCCTACAATGAGCAGTTCTTC
TRBV15	NA	TRBJ1-2	NA	CATSKGKGGTSYGYTF	TGTGCCACCAGCAAGGGAAAGGGGGGAACCAGCTATGGCTACACCTTC
TRBV13	many	TRBJ2-6	TRBD1	CASSWDSSSGANVLTF	TGTGCCAGCAGCTGGGACAGCTCCTCTGGGGCCAACGTCCTGACTTTC
TRBV18	NA	TRBJ2-5	NA	CASSPVVQETQYF	TGTGCCAGCTCACCAGTGGTCCAAGAGACCCAGTACTTC
TRBV5-5	NA	TRBJ1-5	TRBD1	CTSTSTGGLPQHF	TGTACCAGCACCTCTACAGGGGGTCTGCCCCAGCATTTT
TRBV6-1	NA	TRBJ2-2	NA	CASRLGVLDTGELFF	TGTGCCAGCAGGCTAGGGGTTCTGGACACCGGGGAGCTGTTTTTT
TRBV6-2/TRBV6-3	many	TRBJ1-1	TRBD1	CASSYSKVIDPGQGTEAFF	TGTGCCAGCAGTTACTCGAAGGTCATAGATCCGGGACAGGGGACTGAAGCTTTCTTT
TRBV28	many	TRBJ1-1	TRBD1	CASSSPALRQGEAFF	TGTGCCAGCAGTTCCCCGGCTCTGAGACAGGGTGAAGCTTTCTTT
TRBV30	many	TRBJ2-7	NA	CAWADGASYEQYF	TGTGCCTGGGCGGACGGAGCCTCCTACGAGCAGTACTTC
TRBV20-1	NA	TRBJ1-1	TRBD1	CSASVPGQGVSTEAFF	TGCAGTGCTAGCGTCCCGGGACAGGGCGTTAGCACTGAAGCTTTCTTT
TRBV27	few	TRBJ1-2	NA	CASSLETGTGYTF	TGTGCCAGCAGTTTAGAAACAGGGACCGGCTACACCTTC
TRBV4-1	many	TRBJ1-3	NA	CASSLRGAGNTIYF	TGCGCCAGCAGCCTCCGAGGGGCTGGAAACACCATATATTTT
TRBV7-9	many	TRBJ2-3	NA	CASSLGVGGTDTQYF	TGTGCCAGCAGCTTAGGGGTCGGAGGTACAGATACGCAGTATTTT
TRBV9	many	TRBJ1-4	NA	CASSKSLTTTNEKLFF	TGTGCCAGCAGTAAGTCGCTTACGACAACTAATGAAAAACTGTTTTTT
TRBV28	many	TRBJ1-5	NA	CASSPRDIFSNQPQHF	TGTGCCAGCAGTCCACGGGACATTTTTAGCAATCAGCCCCAGCATTTT
TRBV9	many	TRBJ1-1	TRBD1	CASTRGRGSGSEAFF	TGTGCCAGCACCAGGGGGAGGGGTTCGGGATCTGAAGCTTTCTTT
TRBV5-3	NA	TRBJ2-7	TRBD1	CAISFPGQAYEQYF	TGTGCCATTAGCTTCCCGGGACAGGCCTACGAGCAGTACTTC